Below are 30 T cell receptor beta chains sequenced from a single sample in a study of blood T cell repertoires in COVID-19. Clones were read by immunoSEQ multiplex PCR, and TCRdb kept only the in-frame ones, dropping some. Altogether a few hundred thousand clones are present, approximately 80% being singletons, with the ten largest covering more than 9%. Material: peripheral blood. These receptors all come from a man aged 50 to 60 with active or convalescent COVID-19.

This chain joins TRBV3-1 (or the pseudogene TRBV3-2) and TRBJ1-3; unclear D gene. The length of the CDR3 is 14 residues. V lost 0 bases and J 0 bases, leaving 3 bases between the germline ends. Germline CDR1 reads LGHDT; CDR2 reads YNNKEL (reference sequence). The CDR3 sequence: CASSQDNSGNTIYF. CDR3 in DNA: TGTGCCAGCAGCCAAGATAACTCTGGAAACACCATATATTTT.

CDR3 nucleotide sequence: TGTGCCAGCAGTGACGTAAGCAACACTGAAGCTTTCTTT. The encoded protein is CASSDVSNTEAFF. This chain connects TRBV2 to TRBJ1-1; no definite D call. V was trimmed by 3 bases and J by 2 bases, leaving 7 bases between them. This CDR3 is 13 amino acids long. The germline V gene has CDR1 SNHLY and CDR2 FYNNEI.

V is TRBV4-1 and J is TRBJ1-1; 7 positions agree with TRBD1. Germline V gene sequence: CDR1 MGHRA, CDR2 YSYEKL. The CDR3 covers 15 residues. Unmatched junction bases numbered 2, after V lost 0 bases and J lost 1 base. CDR3 amino acids: CASSQDDRANTEAFF. CDR3 in DNA: TGCGCCAGCAGCCAAGATGACAGGGCGAACACTGAAGCTTTCTTT.

The count of this clone is one. The genes are TRBV7-5 and TRBJ2-1; the D call in the table, TRBD2, was not verified against the DNA. TRBV7-5 is assigned pseudogene status. The CDR3 contains 19 residues. This CDR3 reads CVRSTAMWPSGLFYNEQFF. The CDR3 DNA reads TGTGTCAGAAGCACAGCGATGTGGCCTAGCGGACTATTCTACAATGAGCAGTTCTTC.

J is TRBJ2-7 and V is TRBV6-2 or TRBV6-3; D is unclear. The germline V gene encodes CDR1 MNHEY and CDR2 SVGEGT. This CDR3 is 13 amino acids long. V was cut by 2 bases and J by 3 bases, with 8 bases left in between. The CDR3 region has the DNA TGTGCCAGCAGTTACACAGAAAACTACGAGCAGTACTTC. This sequence encodes CASSYTENYEQYF.

The chain has TRBV29-1 and TRBJ2-5; TRBD1 might be the D (5 bases). The CDR3 has 14 residues. V lost 1 base to trimming and J lost 1 base, with 10 bases between them. CDR1 SQVTM and CDR2 ANQGSEA come from the germline V gene. The DNA for the CDR3 is TGCAGCGTTGAAGGGTGGGGCACCCAAGAGACCCAGTACTTC. Its protein product is CSVEGWGTQETQYF.

The rearrangement links TRBV7-6 to TRBJ1-2, with D uncertain. In germline, CDR1 is SGHVS, CDR2 FNYEAQ. V lost 2 bases and J lost 4, with 17 bases in between. The CDR3 extends over 16 amino acids. CDR3 nucleotide sequence: TGTGCCAGCAGCTTATCTCCCCCACCCTTAGTCTATGGCTACACCTTC. It yields the protein CASSLSPPPLVYGYTF.

Only one count was recorded for this clone. This sequence joins TRBV20-1 and TRBJ1-2; 7 nucleotides line up with TRBD1. The CDR3 has 11 residues. The J segment lost 7 bases and the V segment lost 5 bases, leaving 4 bases of the junction unmatched. Germline-derived CDR1 and CDR2 are DFQATT and SNEGSKA (reference sequence). CDR3 region: CSAGTGAGYTF. CDR3 nucleotide sequence: TGCAGTGCTGGAACAGGGGCTGGCTACACCTTC.

The chain uses TRBV7-3 and TRBJ2-6; 8 nucleotides align to TRBD1. The CDR3 runs to 16 residues. The germline V gene has CDR1 SGHTA and CDR2 FQGTGA. V shed 5 bases and J 2 bases; nucleotides not matched to a gene: 5. This CDR3 is CASSPSGGAGANVLTF. CDR3 coding DNA: TGTGCCAGCAGCCCTTCAGGGGGCGCTGGGGCCAACGTCCTGACTTTC. The full variable domain, in which reference TRBV7-3 and TRBJ2-6 provide the parts outside the CDR3, is GAGVSQTPSNKVTEKGKYVELRCDPISGHTALYWYRQSLGQGPEFLIYFQGTGAADDSGLPNDRFFAVRPEGSVSTLKIQRTERGDSAVYLCASSPSGGAGANVLTFGAGSRLTVL.

The chain combines TRBV4-2 with TRBJ1-1; D gene uncertain. The CDR3 is made up of 14 amino acids. Trimming shortened V by 2 bases and J by 4 bases, and 11 bases separated the two germline ends. The germline V gene encodes CDR1 LGHNA and CDR2 YNFKEQ. CDR3 DNA: TGTGCCAGCAGCCAACCTGGTGGAGGCACTGAAGCTTTCTTT. Translation gives CASSQPGGGTEAFF.

The V gene is TRBV6-2 or TRBV6-3, the J gene TRBJ2-5; D is possibly TRBD1 (6 bases). Germline CDR1 reads MNHEY; CDR2 reads SVGEGT. There are 13 residues in the CDR3. V lost 6 bases to trimming and J lost 5 bases, with 13 bases between them. The CDR3 sequence is CASSYTGSETQYF. CDR3 bases: TGTGCCAGCAGCTATACAGGGAGTGAGACCCAGTACTTC.

As DNA, the CDR3 is TGTGCCAGCAGTGATGTCAAGACGGGGGATACGCAGTATTTT. It encodes CASSDVKTGDTQYF. The V and J genes are TRBV25-1 and TRBJ2-3, with D tentatively TRBD2 (5 bases). In germline, CDR1 is MGHDK, CDR2 SYGVNS. The CDR3 has 14 residues. V was trimmed by 3 bases and J by 6 bases, leaving 13 bases between them.

The chain uses TRBV7-9 and TRBJ1-1; no clear D gene. The germline CDR1 and CDR2 sequences are SEHNR and FQNEAQ (reference sequence). Trimming stripped 3 bases from V and 3 bases from J, with 14 bases between. This CDR3 comprises 15 residues. The CDR3 DNA follows: TGTGCCAGCAGCTTGCATGGAGGGTCGGACACTGAAGCTTTCTTT. It yields the protein CASSLHGGSDTEAFF.

The CDR3 nucleotides read TGTGCCAGCAGCTCCGTCCGTCTCCGGGAGGCGAGAGGTGAGCAGTTCTTC. It specifies CASSSVRLREARGEQFF. This chain links TRBV11-2 with TRBJ2-1; TRBD2 agrees at 7 bases. Germline V gives CDR1 SGHAT, CDR2 FQNNGV. CDR3 length equals 17 residues. With V trimmed by 4 bases and J by 9 bases, 18 bases remained unmatched.

On this clone: Other DNA sequences in this specimen translate into the identical CDR3. The chain carries TRBV24-1 and TRBJ1-2, with 9 bases lining up with TRBD1. Losses at the gene ends were 4 bases for V and 5 bases for J; bases not matched to a gene: 1. CDR3 length: 13 residues. From germline, CDR1 is KGHDR and CDR2 SFDVKD. DNA for the CDR3: TGTGCCACCAGTGAAGGACAGGGGTATGGCTACACCTTC. It codes for CATSEGQGYGYTF.

This chain connects TRBV7-9 to TRBJ2-6; TRBD1 aligns across 8 bases. The CDR3 loop spans 18 amino acids. J gave up 0 bases and V 6 bases, and 10 bases lay outside the gene matches. The germline V gene encodes CDR1 SEHNR and CDR2 FQNEAQ (reference sequence). In DNA, the CDR3 is TGTGCCAGCAGACCCCCCGGACAGGGAATCTCTGGGGCCAACGTCCTGACTTTC. This gives the protein CASRPPGQGISGANVLTF.

This clone was detected only a few times. The V call is TRBV7-6, the J call TRBJ1-4; the match to TRBD1 covers 10 bases. With 3 bases clipped from V and 0 bases from J, the junction kept 7 bases outside the gene matches. The CDR3 spans 18 residues. Per the germline V gene, CDR1 is SGHVS and CDR2 is FNYEAQ. CDR3: CASSLGTGEGATNEKLFF. DNA of the CDR3: TGTGCCAGCAGCTTGGGGACAGGGGAAGGGGCAACTAATGAAAAACTGTTTTTT.

The chain links TRBV24-1 to TRBJ1-1; possibly TRBD1 for D (5 bases). This CDR3 is built from 12 residues. The ends were cut back, 9 bases at V and 0 bases at J, with 7 bases in the middle. The germline V gene encodes CDR1 KGHDR and CDR2 SFDVKD. CDR3 in amino acids: CATGGVNTEAFF. The CDR3 DNA sequence: TGTGCCACCGGGGGGGTGAACACTGAAGCTTTCTTT.

The V gene is TRBV7-3, the J gene TRBJ2-5; TRBD2 matches at 15 bases. Losses at the gene ends were 5 bases for V and 5 bases for J; bases not matched to a gene: 9. This CDR3 is 17 amino acids long. The germline gives CDR1 SGHTA, CDR2 FQGTGA. The CDR3 DNA follows: TGTGCCAGCAGCCCCGGACTAGCGGGGGGGCCGGGGGAGACCCAGTACTTC. This translates into CASSPGLAGGPGETQYF.

The V gene is TRBV14, the J gene TRBJ2-1; 10 bases map to TRBD2. This CDR3 spans 16 amino acids. V gave up 5 bases and J gave up 3 bases; unmatched junction bases: 7. Per germline, CDR1 SGHDN and CDR2 FVKESK. The CDR3 spells CASSVRTSGNYNEQFF. The CDR3 coding sequence is TGTGCCAGCAGCGTTCGGACTAGCGGAAACTACAATGAGCAGTTCTTC.

This sequence joins TRBV10-3 and TRBJ1-5, with TRBD1 identical over 7 bases. Trimming took 2 bases from V and 2 from J; bases not matched to a gene: 3. The germline V gene encodes CDR1 ENHRY and CDR2 SYGVKD. CDR3 length: 15 residues. This CDR3 is CAISELGQGNQPQHF. CDR3 coding DNA: TGTGCCATCAGTGAGCTCGGACAGGGCAATCAGCCCCAGCATTTT.

The V gene is TRBV6-2 or TRBV6-3, the J gene TRBJ2-5; perhaps TRBD2 as D (6 bases). CDR1 and CDR2 from the germline V gene are MNHEY and SVGEGT. Trimming took off 2 bases at V and 1 base at J, with 8 bases between the two ends. The CDR3 length is 14 residues. This chain's CDR3 is CASSYRGSQETQYF. In DNA form, the CDR3 reads TGTGCCAGCAGTTACCGGGGGTCCCAAGAGACCCAGTACTTC.

V gene TRBV2 combines with J gene TRBJ1-2; 7 positions agree with TRBD1. With 3 bases clipped from V and 2 bases from J, the junction kept 3 bases outside the gene matches. Germline V CDR1 and CDR2: SNHLY, FYNNEI. The length of the CDR3 is 14 residues. In DNA form, the CDR3 reads TGTGCCAGCAGTGAGTCGGGACAGAACTATGGCTACACCTTC. Its translation: CASSESGQNYGYTF.

This chain links TRBV11-3 with TRBJ2-1; D perhaps matches TRBD2 (6 bases). This CDR3 is built from 15 residues. The V gene's germline CDR1 is SGHNT and CDR2 YENEEA. V was cut by 5 bases and J by 0 bases, with 11 bases left in between. The CDR3 loop is CASSQGGVSYNEQFF. CDR3 sequence (DNA): TGTGCCAGCAGCCAGGGAGGAGTCTCCTACAATGAGCAGTTCTTC.

The gene calls are TRBV28 and TRBJ2-7; the D gene is possibly TRBD2 (5 bases). Trimming shortened V by 4 bases and J by 0 bases, and 13 bases separated the two germline ends. The CDR3 loop spans 15 amino acids. The germline V gene has CDR1 MDHEN and CDR2 SYDVKM. Here the CDR3 reads CASSSGFLPSYEQYF. Written as DNA, the CDR3 is TGTGCCAGCAGTTCGGGATTCCTCCCCTCCTACGAGCAGTACTTC.

V and J are TRBV6-5 and TRBJ1-3; D gene ambiguous. The CDR3 has 15 amino acids. V was cut by 10 bases and J by 0 bases, with 16 bases left in between. Germline V gives CDR1 MNHEY, CDR2 SVGAGI. The CDR3 DNA is TGTGCCACCCGGAGAGGGCTCGACTCTGGAAACACCATATATTTT. Translated, it gives CATRRGLDSGNTIYF.

The J gene is TRBJ1-6, the V gene TRBV5-6; D is unresolved. V was shortened by 5 bases and J by 8 bases, with 5 bases between the two germline ends. CDR1 and CDR2 (germline): SGHDT, YYEEEE. The CDR3 has 11 residues. Written as DNA, the CDR3 is TGTGCCAGCAGTCCTTATTCACCCCTCCACTTT. It specifies CASSPYSPLHF.

The V call is TRBV6-5, the J call TRBJ1-4; D gene ambiguous. V was trimmed by 7 bases and J by 6 bases, leaving 18 bases between them. The length of the CDR3 is 15 residues. The germline V gene has CDR1 MNHEY and CDR2 SVGAGI. Written as DNA, the CDR3 is TGTGCCAGCACCAACCTCGGAGTCCGGGATGAAAAACTGTTTTTT. Its protein product is CASTNLGVRDEKLFF.

This chain uses TRBV4-1 with TRBJ2-1; tentative D call: TRBD2 (5 bases). CDR3 length: 18 amino acids. The V end lost 4 bases, the J end lost 0 bases, and 19 bases lay between the germline ends. Germline CDR1 and CDR2: MGHRA and YSYEKL. The CDR3 region has the DNA TGCGCCAGCAGCCTTTATCCCCAAGCTGGGAGCTCCTACAATGAGCAGTTCTTC. Translated: CASSLYPQAGSSYNEQFF.

The chain carries TRBV28 and TRBJ1-2; TRBD1 aligns across 8 bases. Germline V CDR1 and CDR2: MDHEN, SYDVKM. Trimming at V came to 1 base and at J to 4 bases, leaving 5 bases not matched to a gene. This CDR3 contains 15 residues. DNA for the CDR3: TGTGCCAGCAGTTTATACAGGGGGACTACCTATGGCTACACCTTC. Protein product: CASSLYRGTTYGYTF.